One and the same sample provided the 12 T cell receptor beta chains below, sequenced in a study of CD8 T cells in Susac syndrome. It was with random hexamers that 0.5 to 1 ug RNA was reverse transcribed. TCRdb re-derived calls from the immunoSEQ multiplex PCR reads in MiXCR, one entry per CDR3 protein. The table records approximately 230,000 distinct CDR3 sequences, over 85% of them present only once. The sample taken for sequencing was CD4+ T cells from PBMCs. The source is a human donor with multiple sclerosis.

The gene calls are TRBV30 and TRBJ1-4; a possible D gene is TRBD1 (5 bases). CDR1 GTSNPN and CDR2 SVGIG come from the germline V gene (reference sequence). The V end lost 3 bases, the J end lost 7 bases, and 15 bases lay between the germline ends. The CDR3 has 14 residues. The CDR3 DNA follows: TGTGCCTGGAGGCACCCGGGACGAGGTGAAAAACTGTTTTTT. As protein: CAWRHPGRGEKLFF.

The V gene is TRBV29-1, the J gene TRBJ2-2; 15 bases fit TRBD2. The CDR3 loop spans 16 amino acids. The germline V gene encodes CDR1 SQVTM and CDR2 ANQGSEA. V shed 7 bases and J 6 bases; nucleotides not matched to a gene: 9. The CDR3, as DNA: TGCAGCGCAAGTTTATGGACTAGCGGGAGGGCCGGGGAGCTGTTTTTT. This encodes CSASLWTSGRAGELFF.

The chain employs TRBV27 and TRBJ2-1; 7 bases are shared with TRBD1. The CDR3 is 17 residues long. Trimming removed 6 bases from V and 0 bases from J; junction bases left unmatched: 11. Germline V lookup: CDR1 MNHEY, CDR2 SMNVEV (reference sequence). As DNA, the CDR3 is TGTGCCAGCAGCGAGAACAGGGGCTTAAGCTCCTACAATGAGCAGTTCTTC. The encoded protein is CASSENRGLSSYNEQFF.

The chain carries TRBV7-2 and TRBJ2-7; TRBD1 matches at 11 bases. Germline loops: CDR1 SGHTA, CDR2 FQGNSA. The V gene end was trimmed by 1 base and the J gene end by 6 bases; junction bases not matched to a gene: 2. The CDR3 length is 14 residues. CDR3 sequence reads: CASSLEDRGLEQYF. The CDR3, as DNA: TGTGCCAGCAGCTTAGAGGACAGGGGGCTCGAGCAGTACTTC.

V usage is TRBV29-1 and J usage is TRBJ1-2, with TRBD1 matching 10 bases. Germline V gene sequence: CDR1 SQVTM, CDR2 ANQGSEA. The V gene end was trimmed by 4 bases and the J gene end by 3 bases; junction bases not matched to a gene: 5. CDR3 size: 14 residues. The CDR3 DNA is TGCAGCGTTGGACAGGGGGCGGACGACTATGGCTACACCTTC. Amino acid sequence: CSVGQGADDYGYTF.

V gene TRBV5-1 combines with J gene TRBJ1-1; the match to TRBD1 covers 7 bases. This CDR3 is built from 12 residues. CDR1 SGHRS and CDR2 YFSETQ come from the germline V gene. The V segment lost 2 bases and the J segment 8 bases; nucleotides outside the gene matches: 3. The CDR3 loop reads CASSLPGGEAFF. The CDR3 DNA reads as TGCGCCAGCAGCTTACCAGGGGGGGAAGCTTTCTTT.

The chain employs TRBV19 and TRBJ2-1; 7 bases are shared with TRBD1. This CDR3 spans 16 amino acids. Germline-derived CDR1 and CDR2 are LNHDA and SQIVND (reference sequence). Losses at the gene ends were 7 bases for V and 8 bases for J; bases not matched to a gene: 17. CDR3 region: CASNSADRAPSDEQFF. The CDR3, as DNA: TGTGCCAGTAACAGCGCCGACAGGGCACCCTCTGATGAGCAGTTCTTC.

The table lists this clonotype with a count of one. The chain employs TRBV19 and TRBJ1-2; 8 bases map to TRBD1. Per germline, CDR1 LNHDA and CDR2 SQIVND (reference sequence). This CDR3 has 14 residues. J gave up 4 bases and V 10 bases, and 11 bases lay outside the gene matches. CDR3 sequence (DNA): TGTGCCACCGTTGGCAGGGGGCAGAGCTATGGCTACACCTTC. Its protein is CATVGRGQSYGYTF.

The chain recombines TRBV24-1 with TRBJ2-7, with D perhaps matching TRBD1 or TRBD2 (5 bases each). V was trimmed by 4 bases and J by 13 bases, leaving 10 bases between them. CDR3 length: 10 residues. From germline, CDR1 is KGHDR and CDR2 SFDVKD. CDR3: CATSDVGPYV. The CDR3 DNA reads TGTGCCACCAGTGACGTGGGACCCTACGTC.

This chain uses TRBV2 with TRBJ1-5; perhaps TRBD1 as D (5 bases). V was trimmed by 4 bases and J by 4 bases, leaving 23 bases between them. The CDR3 is 18 amino acids. CDR1 and CDR2 from the germline V gene are SNHLY and FYNNEI. CDR3 protein: CASSVLTWGGDGNQPQHF. The CDR3 DNA follows: TGTGCCAGCAGTGTACTAACTTGGGGAGGGGATGGGAATCAGCCCCAGCATTTT.

This clonotype was picked up a small number of times. The CDR3 protein is CASSPGLGNQPQHF. The DNA of the CDR3 is TGTGCCAGTAGTCCGGGACTCGGCAATCAGCCCCAGCATTTT. The rearrangement links TRBV19 to TRBJ1-5, with a weak D call TRBD1 (5 bases). In germline, CDR1 is LNHDA, CDR2 SQIVND (reference sequence). This CDR3 comprises 14 residues. The V end was cut by 5 bases, the J end by 2 bases, with 10 bases between.

V usage is TRBV30 and J usage is TRBJ1-1, with D uncertain. CDR3 length: 15 residues. CDR1 and CDR2 (germline): GTSNPN, SVGIG (reference sequence). Trimming took 4 bases from V and 1 from J, leaving 16 bases between them. The chain's CDR3 is CAWIPLRRKNTEAFF. CDR3 coding DNA: TGTGCCTGGATCCCCCTCCGACGCAAGAACACTGAAGCTTTCTTT.